The rows below give T cell receptor beta chains drawn from one sample of a study of beta chain features in type 1 diabetes. Data came from immunoSEQ multiplex PCR; TCRdb stores just in-frame clones and leaves some out. Of under 300,000 clones listed, 27% are singletons. Sequenced: central memory CD4+ T cells from blood. These receptors all stem from a man aged 30-40 years in good health. The CDR3 runs from the conserved cysteine through the conserved F or W. A D gene is named only where the DNA matches it firmly. Size values are once, few and many counts, or a class for expanded clones, and some rows have none.

J gene	clone size	CDR3 length	V gene	D gene	CDR3 DNA	CDR3 protein
TRBJ1-6	.	15	TRBV5-6	.	TGTGCCAGCAGCCCGCAGAGCTCCTATAATTCACCCCTCCACTTT	CASSPQSSYNSPLHF
TRBJ2-5	few	13	TRBV30	TRBD2	TGTGCCTGGGGAGCGGGAGGGGAAGAGACCCAGTACTTC	CAWGAGGEETQYF
TRBJ2-3	once	17	TRBV10-3	TRBD2	TGTGCCATCAGTCGAAGCTTAGCGGGAGGGGGTGCAGATACGCAGTATTTT	CAISRSLAGGGADTQYF
TRBJ1-5	few	15	TRBV28	.	TGTGCCAGCAGGAGTCGGGGCACCGTTAATCAGCCCCAGCATTTT	CASRSRGTVNQPQHF
TRBJ2-1	.	14	TRBV28	.	TGTGCCAGCAGTTTGACGGGAGCACCCAATGAGCAGTTCTTC	CASSLTGAPNEQFF
TRBJ2-3	.	14	TRBV27	.	TGTGCCAGCAGTTTCGGGCAGACCCCAGATACGCAGTATTTT	CASSFGQTPDTQYF
TRBJ2-7	few	14	TRBV16	.	TGTGCCAGCAGTACCGGGACTCCTTCCTACGAGCAGTACTTC	CASSTGTPSYEQYF
TRBJ2-7	few	11	TRBV28	.	TGTGCCAGCAGTTCCTACTACGAGCAGTACTTC	CASSSYYEQYF
TRBJ2-7	.	15	TRBV5-1	TRBD2	TGCGCCAGCAGCTTTAGCGGGGGGAGCTCCTACGAGCAGTACTTC	CASSFSGGSSYEQYF
TRBJ2-7	.	17	TRBV7-2	.	TGTGCCAGCAGCTTAAATGGGTTGAGGGCAGATTACTACGAGCAGTACTTC	CASSLNGLRADYYEQYF
TRBJ2-1	few	15	TRBV7-2	.	TGTGCCAGCAGCTTAAGTCAAGGAGGTAATAATGAGCAGTTCTTC	CASSLSQGGNNEQFF
TRBJ1-6	many	14	TRBV27	TRBD1	TGTGCCAGCAGTGCAGGGGGAAGAAATTCACCCCTCCACTTT	CASSAGGRNSPLHF
TRBJ2-1	many	14	TRBV4-3	.	TGCGCCAGCAGCCAAGATAGATTCGGGCCGCTGCAGTTCTTC	CASSQDRFGPLQFF
TRBJ2-3	few	15	TRBV29-1	TRBD2	TGCAGCGTTCCGAGCGGGGGGGGAGGCACAGATACGCAGTATTTT	CSVPSGGGGTDTQYF
TRBJ1-2	few	11	TRBV5-1	.	TGCGCCAGCAGTCCCGGAGGTGGCTACACCTTC	CASSPGGGYTF
TRBJ2-3	.	13	TRBV7-2	.	TGTGCCAGCATTAGGCCCCTCGGAGGAAAGCAGTATTTT	CASIRPLGGKQYF
TRBJ2-2	.	17	TRBV7-9	TRBD1	TGTGCCAGCACCTCCCACAGGGGTAGACAAATCACCGGGGAGCTGTTTTTT	CASTSHRGRQITGELFF
TRBJ1-5	.	13	TRBV2	.	TGTGCCAGCCGGGGCACTCAAGGCCAGCCCCAGCATTTT	CASRGTQGQPQHF
TRBJ2-5	few	13	TRBV9	.	TGTGCCAGCAGTGCCTCAACAGCAGAGACCCAGTACTTC	CASSASTAETQYF
TRBJ2-1	few	15	TRBV2	.	TGTGCCAGCCGCCGGGCCCCAGAACCCTACAATGAGCAGTTCTTC	CASRRAPEPYNEQFF
TRBJ2-5	few	14	TRBV5-4	.	TGTGCCAGCAGCTTGGGGACAGCCCAAGAGACCCAGTACTTC	CASSLGTAQETQYF
TRBJ1-2	.	14	TRBV5-4	.	TGTGCCAGCAGTCCCCCGGACAACGGCTATGGCTACACCTTC	CASSPPDNGYGYTF
TRBJ2-3	.	15	TRBV2	TRBD2	TGTGCCAGCAGTGACTTCGGGCTAGCGGGAGATACGCAGTATTTT	CASSDFGLAGDTQYF
TRBJ2-1	.	15	TRBV5-1	TRBD1	TGCGCCAGCAGCTTGGCCGGGACAGGGGGCAATGAGCAGTTCTTC	CASSLAGTGGNEQFF
TRBJ1-1	few	14	TRBV29-1	.	TGCAGCGTTGGAGCAAACCCTAAGAACACTGAAGCTTTCTTT	CSVGANPKNTEAFF
TRBJ2-7	many	13	TRBV25-1	.	TGTGCCAGCTCAGGGTCTTTGGGCTACGAGCAGTACTTC	CASSGSLGYEQYF
TRBJ2-5	.	15	TRBV7-6	TRBD1	TGTGCCAGCAGCGTCCTCTGGACAGGACAAGAGACCCAGTACTTC	CASSVLWTGQETQYF
TRBJ2-3	.	11	TRBV10-3	.	TGTGCCATCACGAATGGAGATACGCAGTATTTT	CAITNGDTQYF
TRBJ2-1	.	14	TRBV27	TRBD2	TGTGCCAGCAGTTTACTAGCGGGCCACAATGAGCAGTTCTTC	CASSLLAGHNEQFF
TRBJ1-1	.	14	TRBV5-4	TRBD1	TGTGCCAGCAGCTTAGTCGGACAGGGAAGTGGAGCTTTCTTT	CASSLVGQGSGAFF
TRBJ1-2	few	13	TRBV2	.	TGTGCCAGCAGTGAAGGGCAGGGATATGGCTACACCTTC	CASSEGQGYGYTF
TRBJ1-4	.	12	TRBV4-1	TRBD1	TGCGCCAGCAGCGCTACAGGGGCAGTTTCGTTTTTT	CASSATGAVSFF
TRBJ2-1	.	14	TRBV7-2	TRBD2	TGTGCCAGCAGCCCGGGACTAGCGGACAATGAGCAGTTCTTC	CASSPGLADNEQFF
TRBJ1-1	.	11	TRBV20-1	.	TGCAGCGCTAGACCAGGCCCTGAAGCTTTCTTT	CSARPGPEAFF
TRBJ2-1	.	16	TRBV7-8	TRBD2	TGTGCCAGCAGCTTACGAAGCGGGAGCTCCTACAATGAGCAGTTCTTC	CASSLRSGSSYNEQFF
TRBJ2-3	.	14	TRBV7-2	TRBD1	TGTGCCAGCACCAGGACAGGGGTAAGGGATACGCAGTATTTT	CASTRTGVRDTQYF
TRBJ1-2	once	13	TRBV6-1	.	TGTGCCAGCTACGAGGCGGGTAACTATGGCTACACCTTC	CASYEAGNYGYTF
TRBJ2-2	.	15	TRBV6-1	TRBD2	TGTGCCAGCAGTACCTGGACTAGTAACACCGGGGAGCTGTTTTTT	CASSTWTSNTGELFF
TRBJ1-2	few	15	TRBV30	TRBD1	TGTGCCTGGAGTGTTACCCTGGGACAGCTCTATGGCTACACCTTC	CAWSVTLGQLYGYTF
TRBJ2-3	.	15	TRBV6-6	TRBD1	TGTGCCAGCAGTTACAGGGGGCGGCCTACAGATACGCAGTATTTT	CASSYRGRPTDTQYF
TRBJ2-3	.	15	TRBV7-2	.	TGTGCCAGCAGCTTAGCTGGGGGGGGCGCAGATACGCAGTATTTT	CASSLAGGGADTQYF
TRBJ2-3	many	16	TRBV5-1	TRBD1	TGCGCCAGCAGCTGGGGGGCAGGGGGCCCCACAGATACGCAGTATTTT	CASSWGAGGPTDTQYF
TRBJ2-3	.	15	TRBV7-9	.	TGTGCCAGCAGCAACGCCCAGGTACTAGCAGATACGCAGTATTTT	CASSNAQVLADTQYF
TRBJ2-7	once	15	TRBV5-1	TRBD1	TGCGCCAGCAGCAGCCAACAGGGGGCCGGCTACGAGCAGTACTTC	CASSSQQGAGYEQYF
TRBJ1-4	.	13	TRBV30	.	TGTGCCTGGTCCTTAGGAGGTAATGAAAAACTGTTTTTT	CAWSLGGNEKLFF
TRBJ2-3	.	14	TRBV7-2	.	TGTGCCAGCAGCTCGGGACTCCCCGCAGATACGCAGTATTTT	CASSSGLPADTQYF
TRBJ1-1	few	13	TRBV29-1	.	TGCAGCGTTGACTATGGGTTGAACACTGAAGCTTTCTTT	CSVDYGLNTEAFF
TRBJ2-3	.	17	TRBV7-2	TRBD2	TGTGCCAGCAGCTTAGGACTAGCGGGGGCAAACACAGATACGCAGTATTTT	CASSLGLAGANTDTQYF
TRBJ2-2	.	14	TRBV7-9	.	TGTGCCAGCAGCCCAGGACTCTTATCTGGGGAGCTGTTTTTT	CASSPGLLSGELFF
TRBJ2-3	.	14	TRBV7-9	TRBD1	TGTGCCAGCAGCCTTCGGGACAGGGCAGATACGCAGTATTTT	CASSLRDRADTQYF
TRBJ1-1	few	14	TRBV7-2	.	TGTGCCAGCAGCTTCGGCGGGAAGACCGGTGAAGCTTTCTTT	CASSFGGKTGEAFF
TRBJ2-5	few	17	TRBV7-2	TRBD2	TGTGCCAGCAGCCAGCAGGCGAGCGGGGGGGCCCAAGAGACCCAGTACTTC	CASSQQASGGAQETQYF
TRBJ1-5	few	13	TRBV30	.	TGTGCCTGGAGTGCTAAGAGCAATCAGCCCCAGCATTTT	CAWSAKSNQPQHF
TRBJ1-1	.	12	TRBV29-1	.	TGCAGCGTTGCAAGGGGGGTCACTGAAGCTTTCTTT	CSVARGVTEAFF